A single sample gave rise to the 9 T cell receptor beta chains below, sequenced in a study of T cells in Graves' hyperthyroidism and ophthalmopathy. What was amplified from RNA transcripts were TCR beta CDR3 regions. Carried out on the TCR CDR3, a first-round RT-PCR used the HTBI primer set. TCRdb re-called the multiplex PCR reads through MiXCR, storing one row per CDR3 protein. The sample yields roughly 330,000 distinct CDR3 sequences, approximately 17% seen once. Sequenced input: blood. The receptors were gathered from a man aged 25 to 40 with Graves' hyperthyroidism.

This clonotype has only a few counts. V is TRBV30 and J is TRBJ1-2, with TRBD1 matching 8 bases. Germline CDR1 reads GTSNPN; CDR2 reads SVGIG (reference sequence). Unmatched junction bases numbered 8, after V lost 0 bases and J lost 8 bases. The CDR3 has 14 residues. CDR3 bases: TGTGCCTGGAGTGTACAGGGGGGATCTAGGGGCTACACCTTC. It specifies CAWSVQGGSRGYTF.

Concerning this clonotype: The junction and the germline gene differ at one end; a read error may be behind it. The chain is built from TRBV24-1 and TRBJ1-2; 9 nucleotides agree with TRBD1. CDR1 and CDR2 (germline): KGHDR, SFDVKD. The CDR3 length is 15 residues. CDR3 in amino acids: CATSEAGTGNYGYTF. For the CDR3, the DNA is TGTGCCACTAGTGAGGCCGGGACAGGGAACTATGGCTACACCTTC.

The rearrangement joins TRBV7-9 to TRBJ1-5, with 7 bases fitting TRBD1. Germline V gene sequence: CDR1 SEHNR, CDR2 FQNEAQ (reference sequence). The CDR3 contains 18 residues. V shed 0 bases and J 0 bases; nucleotides not matched to a gene: 8. CDR3 residues: CASSLATDRSYSNQPQHF. The CDR3 DNA is TGTGCCAGCAGCTTAGCGACGGACAGGAGTTATAGCAATCAGCCCCAGCATTTT.

This clonotype was observed at least ten times. This chain's CDR3 is CASSHPGQGEETQYF. The CDR3 DNA reads as TGTGCCAGCAGCCACCCGGGACAGGGGGAAGAGACCCAGTACTTC. The chain is built from TRBV5-6 and TRBJ2-5; 11 bases map to TRBD1. Germline values: CDR1 SGHDT, CDR2 YYEEEE. Trimming cost V 4 bases and J 3 bases; bases outside gene matches: 5. The CDR3 has 15 residues.

V usage is TRBV5-5 and J usage is TRBJ2-2; weak D call: TRBD2 (5 bases). V lost 1 base and J lost 0, with 10 bases in between. CDR3 length: 16 amino acids. The germline V gene has CDR1 SGHKS and CDR2 YYEKEE (reference sequence). The CDR3 here is CASSLREISNTGELFF. The DNA for the CDR3 is TGTGCCAGCAGCTTGAGGGAGATATCGAACACCGGGGAGCTGTTTTTT.

This clonotype occurred many times. V gene TRBV2 combines with J gene TRBJ2-5; TRBD2 agrees at 14 bases. CDR1 is SNHLY and CDR2 is FYNNEI in the germline V gene. This CDR3 comprises 15 residues. Unmatched junction bases numbered 4, after V lost 5 bases and J lost 5 bases. CDR3 nucleotides: TGTGCCAGCAGTTTGACTAGCGGGAGGGAGGAGACCCAGTACTTC. Translating it yields CASSLTSGREETQYF. The entire variable domain, with the rest obtained from reference TRBV2 and TRBJ2-5, is as follows: EPEVTQTPSHQVTQMGQEVILRCVPISNHLYFYWYRQILGQKVEFLVSFYNNEISEKSEIFDDQFSVERPDGSNFTLKIRSTKLEDSAMYFCASSLTSGREETQYFGPGTRLLVL.

This clonotype was observed a handful of times. The rearrangement links TRBV19 to TRBJ1-5; no definite D call. Germline V gives CDR1 LNHDA, CDR2 SQIVND (reference sequence). Trimming left V 5 bases short and J 6 bases short, with 11 bases between. There are 13 residues in the CDR3. The CDR3 sequence is CASSRLITQPQHF. The CDR3 DNA reads as TGTGCCAGTAGTCGACTTATAACTCAGCCCCAGCATTTT.

This clonotype was detected only a few times. The rearrangement uses TRBV6-1 and TRBJ1-1; D uncertain. The germline V gene encodes CDR1 MNHNS and CDR2 SASEGT. The CDR3 runs to 13 residues. Between the trimmed V and J ends, which lost 7 bases and 2 bases, there was a span of 11 bases. The CDR3: CASTKAGNTEAFF. CDR3 nucleotides: TGTGCCAGCACCAAAGCCGGAAACACTGAAGCTTTCTTT.

The chain joins TRBV19 to TRBJ2-2; 7 nucleotides line up with TRBD2. V was pared by 3 bases and J by 9 bases, with 7 bases of the junction left unmatched. The germline gives CDR1 LNHDA, CDR2 SQIVND (reference sequence). CDR3 length: 14 amino acids. CDR3 DNA: TGTGCCAGTAGTATTCGGCGGGAGAGGAGGGAGCTGTTTTTT. Translation: CASSIRRERRELFF. The entire variable domain, with the rest obtained from reference TRBV19 and TRBJ2-2, is as follows: DGGITQSPKYLFRKEGQNVTLSCEQNLNHDAMYWYRQDPGQGLRLIYYSQIVNDFQKGDIAEGYSVSREKKESFPLTVTSAQKNPTAFYLCASSIRRERRELFFGEGSRLTVL.